Below are 9 T cell receptor beta chains sequenced from a single sample in a study of T cells in Graves' hyperthyroidism and ophthalmopathy. Researchers took RNA transcripts and amplified the TCR beta CDR3 regions from them. The HTBI primer set was used in a first-round RT-PCR of the TCR CDR3. MiXCR, run by TCRdb on the multiplex PCR reads, gives a single entry per CDR3 protein. Here the sample spans about 290,000 distinct CDR3 sequences, roughly 15% being singletons. Input material: blood. All receptors derive from a woman in her 40s with Graves' hyperthyroidism.

This clonotype has a count of ten or more. The CDR3 nucleotides read TGTGCCAGCAGTTTATTGGTCGGGATGCCCACCTACGAGCAGTACTTC. Translated: CASSLLVGMPTYEQYF. The rearrangement links TRBV7-9 to TRBJ2-7; D might be TRBD2 (5 bases). CDR3 length: 16 amino acids. Germline CDR1 SEHNR, CDR2 FQNEAQ (reference sequence). Trimming cost V 6 bases and J 2 bases, with 20 bases left between them.

In this sample, this clonotype turned up many times. The chain has TRBV6-1 and TRBJ1-5, with 8 bases matching TRBD1. There are 15 residues in the CDR3. Trimming removed 6 bases from V and 2 bases from J; junction bases left unmatched: 6. Germline assignment: CDR1 MNHNS and CDR2 SASEGT. This CDR3 is CASSRTGRGNQPQHF. Here the CDR3 DNA reads TGTGCCAGCAGCAGGACAGGGCGCGGCAATCAGCCCCAGCATTTT.

This clonotype was seen at least ten times. The chain has TRBV6-2 or TRBV6-3 and TRBJ2-5; D might be TRBD2 (6 bases). The length of the CDR3 is 14 residues. V was trimmed by 6 bases and J by 5 bases, leaving 16 bases between them. Germline V gives CDR1 MNHEY, CDR2 SVGEGT. CDR3 DNA sequence: TGTGCCAGCAGGCCCGGGGGTGGGAGTGAGACCCAGTACTTC. Translation: CASRPGGGSETQYF.

This clonotype was observed a few times. The rearrangement joins TRBV6-1 to TRBJ1-6; D remains ambiguous. Looked up from germline, CDR1 is MNHNS and CDR2 is SASEGT. Trimming pared 2 bases from V and 9 bases from J, leaving 11 bases between. CDR3 size: 14 residues. The CDR3 spells CASSETAARSPLHF. For the CDR3, the DNA is TGTGCCAGCAGTGAAACGGCGGCCCGTTCACCCCTCCACTTT.

Ten or more counts support this clonotype. The rearrangement joins TRBV4-2 to TRBJ1-5, with D tentatively TRBD1 (5 bases). V lost 6 bases and J 1 base, leaving 10 bases between the germline ends. Per germline, CDR1 LGHNA and CDR2 YNFKEQ. The CDR3 runs 14 residues. CDR3 loop: CASSQGSSNQPQHF. CDR3 DNA: TGTGCCAGCAGTCAGGGCTCGAGCAATCAGCCCCAGCATTTT.

This clonotype was counted ten times or more. The V call is TRBV30, the J call TRBJ2-3; no reliable D call. Germline V gene lookup returns CDR1 GTSNPN and CDR2 SVGIG (reference sequence). The V gene lost 5 bases and the J gene lost 6 bases, with 12 bases spanning the gap. This CDR3 is 12 amino acids long. CDR3 sequence (DNA): TGTGCCTGGTCGTTAACTGGGGATACGCAGTATTTT. Translation gives CAWSLTGDTQYF.

This clonotype was detected ten times or more. J is TRBJ1-1 and V is TRBV7-6; D not resolved. Germline-derived CDR1 and CDR2 are SGHVS and FNYEAQ. Trimming left V 1 base short and J 1 base short, with 7 bases between. The CDR3 is made up of 14 amino acids. CDR3 sequence reads: CASSLVGRNTEAFF. The CDR3 bases are TGTGCCAGCAGCTTAGTAGGGCGGAACACTGAAGCTTTCTTT. The whole variable domain, filled in from reference TRBV7-6 and TRBJ1-1, reads GAGVSQSPRYKVTKRGQDVALRCDPISGHVSLYWYRQALGQGPEFLTYFNYEAQQDKSGLPNDRFSAERPEGSISTLTIQRTEQRDSAMYRCASSLVGRNTEAFFGQGTRLTVV.

This clonotype was seen many times. The chain is built from TRBV20-1 and TRBJ1-2; the D is unclear. The germline V gene encodes CDR1 DFQATT and CDR2 SNEGSKA (reference sequence). The CDR3 contains 12 residues. V lost 0 bases and J 6 bases, leaving 8 bases between the germline ends. The CDR3 DNA follows: TGCAGTGCTAGAGATTCACGTAATGGCTACACCTTC. Protein product: CSARDSRNGYTF.

This clonotype was picked up many times. The V call is TRBV2, the J call TRBJ1-5; D is uncertain. The CDR3 totals 11 residues. Germline V gene data show CDR1 as SNHLY and CDR2 as FYNNEI. V lost 3 bases and J lost 8, with 5 bases in between. The CDR3 nucleotides are TGTGCCAGCAGTGATACCAAGCCCCAGCATTTT. Translating gives CASSDTKPQHF.